The 30 T cell receptor beta chains reported below all come from one sample, sequenced in a study of T cell changes during pregnancy in multiple sclerosis. Repertoires were generated with immunoSEQ multiplex PCR, while TCRdb's copy carries only in-frame clones and drops some. This table holds over 35,000 clones, approximately 92% found once. Material for sequencing was peripheral blood. The receptors were gathered from a female donor with multiple sclerosis, enrolled in a pregnancy study.

The chain recombines TRBV21-1 with TRBJ1-2. TRBV21-1 represents a pseudogene. CDR3 length: 14 residues. The CDR3 sequence is CASSKEYPGDGYTF. CDR3 in DNA: TGTGCCAGCAGCAAAGAGTATCCCGGGGATGGCTACACCTTC.

This clone occurred once. The chain employs TRBV7-2 and TRBJ1-4; D gene uncertain. The germline V and J ends were trimmed by 0 bases and 10 bases, with 24 bases remaining between them. Looked up from germline, CDR1 is SGHTA and CDR2 is FQGNSA. The CDR3 extends over 18 amino acids. CDR3 DNA: TGTGCCAGCAGCTTAGCGATTAACAAAAGGACGGACCTAGGAAAACTGTTTTTT. As protein: CASSLAINKRTDLGKLFF.

This chain's CDR3 is CSVSGQGDQPQHF. The CDR3 bases are TGCAGCGTTTCTGGACAGGGGGATCAGCCCCAGCATTTT. This rearrangement joins TRBV29-1 to TRBJ1-5, with 10 bases matching TRBD1. The CDR3 contains 13 residues. Per the germline V gene, CDR1 is SQVTM and CDR2 is ANQGSEA. The V gene end was trimmed by 5 bases and the J gene end by 5 bases; junction bases not matched to a gene: 3.

This clone was found once. The gene calls are TRBV13 and TRBJ2-7, with 9 bases matching TRBD2. Per germline, CDR1 PRHDT and CDR2 FYEKMQ (reference sequence). V shed 5 bases, J shed 2 bases, and the junction held 4 bases outside the gene matches. CDR3 length: 14 amino acids. The CDR3 DNA reads as TGTGCCAGCAGCACCGGGACTAGCCCCTACGAGCAGTACTTC. Amino acids: CASSTGTSPYEQYF.

This clone was counted once. The V and J genes are TRBV9 and TRBJ2-1; a weak D match, TRBD2 (5 bases). Looked up from germline, CDR1 is SGDLS and CDR2 is YYNGEE. V lost 4 bases to trimming and J lost 1 base, with 15 bases between them. CDR3 length: 16 residues. The CDR3 DNA is TGTGCCAGCAGCCAGCTGGGCAGCGGTTCCTACAATGAGCAGTTCTTC. Protein product: CASSQLGSGSYNEQFF.

The CDR3 DNA reads TGTGCCAGCAGCCAACGGCAGAGAGAGACCCAGTACTTC. Translation: CASSQRQRETQYF. This sequence joins TRBV11-2 and TRBJ2-5; the D is unclear. V lost 5 bases and J lost 4, with 11 bases in between. CDR3 length: 13 amino acids. CDR1 and CDR2 (germline): SGHAT, FQNNGV.

The V call is TRBV19, the J call TRBJ2-2; no clear D gene. This CDR3 comprises 14 residues. Trimming took off 6 bases at V and 0 bases at J, with 8 bases between the two ends. CDR1 and CDR2 (germline): LNHDA, SQIVND (reference sequence). CDR3 coding DNA: TGTGCCAGTAGCTGGGGTTCGAACACCGGGGAGCTGTTTTTT. This sequence encodes CASSWGSNTGELFF.

The rearrangement links TRBV6-4 to TRBJ1-1; the match to TRBD1 covers 8 bases. Germline values: CDR1 MRHNA, CDR2 SNTAGT. The CDR3 totals 16 residues. V shed 7 bases and J 1 base; nucleotides not matched to a gene: 11. This chain's CDR3 is CASMEAQGAGNTEAFF. The CDR3 DNA reads as TGTGCCAGCATGGAAGCGCAGGGGGCCGGGAACACTGAAGCTTTCTTT.

The J gene is TRBJ2-1, the V gene TRBV29-1; D not resolved. The CDR3 spans 13 residues. The germline V gene has CDR1 SQVTM and CDR2 ANQGSEA. Deletions cut 3 bases from V and 3 bases from J, with 9 bases between. CDR3 sequence reads: CSVDAEFYNEQFF. In nucleotides, the CDR3 is TGCAGCGTTGATGCAGAATTCTACAATGAGCAGTTCTTC.

The chain combines TRBV6-4 with TRBJ2-1; 9 nucleotides align to TRBD2. Trimming took 4 bases from V and 5 from J; bases not matched to a gene: 6. The CDR3 has 15 amino acids. The germline CDR1 and CDR2 sequences are MRHNA and SNTAGT. CDR3 nucleotides: TGTGCCAGCAGTGTAGAAGCTAGCGGGAACAATGAGCAGTTCTTC. Encoded protein: CASSVEASGNNEQFF.

The chain combines TRBV6-5 with TRBJ2-5; D gene uncertain. This CDR3 comprises 11 residues. Germline loops: CDR1 MNHEY, CDR2 SVGAGI. Trimming shortened V by 5 bases and J by 7 bases, and 8 bases separated the two germline ends. CDR3 region: CASSAGVTQYF. Written as DNA, the CDR3 is TGTGCCAGCAGTGCTGGTGTGACCCAGTACTTC.

The chain combines TRBV30 with TRBJ2-2, with 7 bases fitting TRBD2. With V trimmed by 7 bases and J by 7 bases, 9 bases remained unmatched. CDR1 is GTSNPN and CDR2 is SVGIG in the germline V gene (reference sequence). This CDR3 comprises 13 residues. The CDR3 DNA is TGTGCCTCCCAGGGCGGGAGAGGCGGGGAGCTGTTTTTT. Its protein product is CASQGGRGGELFF.

This clone has a single count. The chain has TRBV6-6 and TRBJ2-7; a possible D gene is TRBD2 (6 bases). Trimming shortened V by 10 bases and J by 3 bases, and 19 bases separated the two germline ends. Germline V gene data show CDR1 as MNHNY and CDR2 as SVGAGI (reference sequence). The CDR3 spans 14 residues. Here the CDR3 reads CATPGRECHYEQYF. CDR3 DNA sequence: TGTGCCACCCCGGGTCGGGAGTGTCACTACGAGCAGTACTTC.

This chain uses TRBV6-4 with TRBJ2-3, with 14 positions matching TRBD2. J lost 5 bases, V lost 9 bases, and 7 bases had no gene match. The CDR3 runs 15 residues. Germline lookup yields CDR1 MRHNA and CDR2 SNTAGT. In DNA, the CDR3 is TGTGCCAGTGCCAGACTAGCGGGAGGGGGAGATACGCAGTATTTT. It translates to CASARLAGGGDTQYF.

The chain employs TRBV4-2 and TRBJ2-7; TRBD2 aligns across 9 bases. Germline V gene data show CDR1 as LGHNA and CDR2 as YNFKEQ. V lost 2 bases and J lost 0; bases outside the gene matches: 5. This CDR3 is built from 16 residues. The CDR3 here is CASSQQTSGSSYEQYF. In DNA form, the CDR3 reads TGTGCCAGCAGCCAACAGACTAGCGGTAGCTCCTACGAGCAGTACTTC.

A note on this clone: Other DNA sequences in this sample translate to the same CDR3. The chain links TRBV18 to TRBJ1-4; a possible D gene is TRBD1 (5 bases). The ends were cut back, 0 bases at V and 4 bases at J, with 9 bases in the middle. Germline-derived CDR1 and CDR2 are KGHSH and LQKENI. The CDR3 covers 15 residues. The CDR3 nucleotides are TGTGCCAGCTCACCACCGGGGCAGGATAATGAAAAACTGTTTTTT. This translates into CASSPPGQDNEKLFF.

This clone showed up just once. The chain is built from TRBV4-1 and TRBJ2-7; 11 nucleotides agree with TRBD1. Trimming took 6 bases from V and 7 from J; bases not matched to a gene: 11. Germline V gives CDR1 MGHRA, CDR2 YSYEKL. The CDR3 covers 15 residues. Here the CDR3 DNA reads TGCGCCAGCAGACCTTACCGGGACAGGGGGTTTGAGCAGTACTTC. This codes for CASRPYRDRGFEQYF.

V and J are TRBV14 and TRBJ1-1; TRBD1 matches at 7 bases. Trimming cost V 3 bases and J 5 bases; bases outside gene matches: 3. The CDR3 is made up of 13 amino acids. Germline assignment: CDR1 SGHDN and CDR2 FVKESK. The CDR3 is CASSQAGGTEAFF. For the CDR3, the DNA is TGTGCCAGCAGCCAGGCAGGGGGTACTGAAGCTTTCTTT.

The chain employs TRBV5-5 and TRBJ2-7, with TRBD2 matching over 9 bases. CDR1 and CDR2 (germline): SGHKS, YYEKEE (reference sequence). CDR3 size: 15 residues. The junction had 8 bases not matched to a gene; V was cut back by 3 bases and J by 4 bases. The DNA of the CDR3 is TGTGCCAGCAGCTCTGCGGGAGGGCCAGGATACGAGCAGTACTTC. Encoded protein: CASSSAGGPGYEQYF.

The V and J genes are TRBV2 and TRBJ2-1, with 7 bases that match TRBD2. Germline-derived CDR1 and CDR2 are SNHLY and FYNNEI. The length of the CDR3 is 14 residues. V was pared by 2 bases and J by 3 bases, with 1 base of the junction left unmatched. CDR3 amino acids: CASSELADYNEQFF. In nucleotides, the CDR3 is TGTGCCAGCAGTGAACTAGCGGACTACAATGAGCAGTTCTTC. The entire variable domain, with the rest obtained from reference TRBV2 and TRBJ2-1, is as follows: EPEVTQTPSHQVTQMGQEVILRCVPISNHLYFYWYRQILGQKVEFLVSFYNNEISEKSEIFDDQFSVERPDGSNFTLKIRSTKLEDSAMYFCASSELADYNEQFFGPGTRLTVL.

The V and J genes are TRBV28 and TRBJ2-3; TRBD1 agrees at 7 bases. CDR3 length equals 15 residues. The J segment lost 1 base and the V segment lost 2 bases, leaving 3 bases of the junction unmatched. CDR1 and CDR2 from the germline V gene are MDHEN and SYDVKM. The CDR3 DNA follows: TGTGCCAGCAGTTTAGGGACAGAGGGCACAGATACGCAGTATTTT. Its translation is CASSLGTEGTDTQYF.

The chain couples TRBV4-2 to TRBJ2-3; D is undetermined. Germline V CDR1 and CDR2: LGHNA, YNFKEQ. With 0 bases removed from V and 3 bases from J, the gap between germline ends came to 4 bases. CDR3 length: 13 residues. The DNA of the CDR3 is TGTGCCAGCAGCCAAGAGGGGACAGATACGCAGTATTTT. This encodes CASSQEGTDTQYF.

The rearrangement joins TRBV7-3 to TRBJ1-2; D not resolved. The germline V and J ends were trimmed by 5 bases and 2 bases, with 9 bases remaining between them. Germline CDR1 and CDR2: SGHTA and FQGTGA. The CDR3 contains 13 residues. The CDR3 spells CASSLGRNYGYTF. The CDR3 DNA reads TGTGCCAGCAGCCTCGGGCGGAACTATGGCTACACCTTC.

V usage is TRBV28 and J usage is TRBJ1-3, with D possibly being TRBD1 (6 bases). CDR1 and CDR2 (germline): MDHEN, SYDVKM. The germline V and J ends were trimmed by 7 bases and 0 bases, with 13 bases remaining between them. The CDR3 loop spans 15 amino acids. CDR3 coding DNA: TGTGCCAGCACCTTGGGACAAATCTCTGGAAACACCATATATTTT. This translates into CASTLGQISGNTIYF. The full variable domain, in which reference TRBV28 and TRBJ1-3 provide the parts outside the CDR3, is DVKVTQSSRYLVKRTGEKVFLECVQDMDHENMFWYRQDPGLGLRLIYFSYDVKMKEKGDIPEGYSVSREKKERFSLILESASTNQTSMYLCASTLGQISGNTIYFGEGSWLTVV.

The rearrangement links TRBV6-5 to TRBJ2-7; 12 bases align to TRBD2. CDR3 length: 16 amino acids. The junction had 4 bases not matched to a gene; V was cut back by 1 base and J by 3 bases. Germline V gives CDR1 MNHEY, CDR2 SVGAGI. CDR3 sequence: CASSYWTSGTSYEQYF. The CDR3, as DNA: TGTGCCAGCAGTTACTGGACTAGCGGGACCAGCTACGAGCAGTACTTC.

The chain combines TRBV19 with TRBJ2-7, with TRBD1 matching over 8 bases. The length of the CDR3 is 14 residues. The ends lost 5 bases at V and 4 bases at J; junction bases unmatched: 7. The V gene's germline CDR1 is LNHDA and CDR2 SQIVND (reference sequence). CDR3 in amino acids: CASSPTGGWYEQYF. The CDR3, as DNA: TGTGCCAGTAGTCCAACAGGGGGATGGTACGAGCAGTACTTC. The variable domain in full, completed from reference TRBV19 and TRBJ2-7, reads DGGITQSPKYLFRKEGQNVTLSCEQNLNHDAMYWYRQDPGQGLRLIYYSQIVNDFQKGDIAEGYSVSREKKESFPLTVTSAQKNPTAFYLCASSPTGGWYEQYFGPGTRLTVT.

V and J are TRBV19 and TRBJ1-2; 8 bases agree with TRBD1. This CDR3 has 15 residues. Germline V gives CDR1 LNHDA, CDR2 SQIVND (reference sequence). V was pared by 4 bases and J by 2 bases, with 6 bases of the junction left unmatched. Here the CDR3 reads CASSSNRGDNYGYTF. CDR3 DNA sequence: TGTGCCAGTAGTAGCAACAGGGGGGACAACTATGGCTACACCTTC. Variable domain in full (rest from reference TRBV19 and TRBJ1-2): DGGITQSPKYLFRKEGQNVTLSCEQNLNHDAMYWYRQDPGQGLRLIYYSQIVNDFQKGDIAEGYSVSREKKESFPLTVTSAQKNPTAFYLCASSSNRGDNYGYTFGSGTRLTVV.

The rearrangement uses TRBV4-1 and TRBJ1-2; 8 bases match TRBD1. Germline V lookup: CDR1 MGHRA, CDR2 YSYEKL. The CDR3 loop spans 16 amino acids. Losses at the gene ends were 1 base for V and 5 bases for J; bases not matched to a gene: 9. CDR3 region: CASSQGARTGRYGYTF. The CDR3 nucleotides are TGCGCCAGCAGCCAAGGGGCCCGGACAGGGAGATATGGCTACACCTTC.

The rearrangement joins TRBV7-2 to TRBJ2-7; D is undetermined. Trimming stripped 0 bases from V and 0 bases from J, with 18 bases between. Germline CDR1 reads SGHTA; CDR2 reads FQGNSA. The CDR3 is 18 residues long. The CDR3: CASSLATAWQGSSYEQYF. In DNA form, the CDR3 reads TGTGCCAGCAGCTTAGCCACAGCATGGCAAGGTAGCTCCTACGAGCAGTACTTC.

This chain links TRBV20-1 with TRBJ1-2; D call uncertain. Per the germline V gene, CDR1 is DFQATT and CDR2 is SNEGSKA (reference sequence). The CDR3 has 11 amino acids. The CDR3 bases are TGCAGGGCCGGGATTAACTATGGCTACACCTTC. Amino acid sequence: CRAGINYGYTF.